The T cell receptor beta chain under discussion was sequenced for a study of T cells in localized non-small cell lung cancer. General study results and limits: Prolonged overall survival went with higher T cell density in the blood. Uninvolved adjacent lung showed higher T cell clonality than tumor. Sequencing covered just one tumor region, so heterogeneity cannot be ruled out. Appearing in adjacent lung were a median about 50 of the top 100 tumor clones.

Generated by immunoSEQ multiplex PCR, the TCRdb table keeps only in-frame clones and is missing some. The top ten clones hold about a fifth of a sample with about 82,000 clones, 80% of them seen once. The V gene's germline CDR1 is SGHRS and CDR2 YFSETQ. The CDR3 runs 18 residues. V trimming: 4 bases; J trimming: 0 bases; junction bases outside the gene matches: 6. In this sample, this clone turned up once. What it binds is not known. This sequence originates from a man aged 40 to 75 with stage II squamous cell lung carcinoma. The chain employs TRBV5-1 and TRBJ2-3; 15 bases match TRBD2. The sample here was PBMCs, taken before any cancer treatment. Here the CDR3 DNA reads TGCGCCAGCAGCCGGACTAGCGGGAGGGGGGCTAGCACAGATACGCAGTATTTT. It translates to CASSRTSGRGASTDTQYF.